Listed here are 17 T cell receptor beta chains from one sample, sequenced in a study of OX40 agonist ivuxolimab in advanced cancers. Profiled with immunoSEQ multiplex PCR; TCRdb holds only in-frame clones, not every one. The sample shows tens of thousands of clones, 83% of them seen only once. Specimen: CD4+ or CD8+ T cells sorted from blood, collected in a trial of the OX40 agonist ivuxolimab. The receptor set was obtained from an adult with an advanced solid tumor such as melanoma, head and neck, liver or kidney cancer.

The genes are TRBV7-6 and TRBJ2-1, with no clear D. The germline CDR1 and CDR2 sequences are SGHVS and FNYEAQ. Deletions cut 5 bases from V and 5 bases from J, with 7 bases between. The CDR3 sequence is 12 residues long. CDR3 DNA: TGTGCCAGCAGCCCCGAGGACAATGAGCAGTTCTTC. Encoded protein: CASSPEDNEQFF.

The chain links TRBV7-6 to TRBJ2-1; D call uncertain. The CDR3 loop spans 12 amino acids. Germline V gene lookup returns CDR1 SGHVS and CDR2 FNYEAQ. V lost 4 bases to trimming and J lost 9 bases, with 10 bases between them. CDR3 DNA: TGTGCCAGCAGCTCTCCTCGAAGTGAGCAGTTCTTC. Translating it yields CASSSPRSEQFF.

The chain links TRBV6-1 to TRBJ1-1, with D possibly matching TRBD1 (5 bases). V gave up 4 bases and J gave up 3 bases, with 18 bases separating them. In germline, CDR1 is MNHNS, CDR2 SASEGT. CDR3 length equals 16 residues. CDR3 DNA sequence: TGTGCCAGCAGTGCCCCCCCTCGCCGGGGGGACACTGAAGCTTTCTTT. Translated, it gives CASSAPPRRGDTEAFF.

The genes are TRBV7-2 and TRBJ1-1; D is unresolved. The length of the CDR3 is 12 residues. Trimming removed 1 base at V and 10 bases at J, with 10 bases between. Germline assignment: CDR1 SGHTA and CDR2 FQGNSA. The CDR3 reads CASSLGFRGAFF. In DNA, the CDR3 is TGTGCCAGCAGCTTAGGGTTCCGTGGAGCTTTCTTT.

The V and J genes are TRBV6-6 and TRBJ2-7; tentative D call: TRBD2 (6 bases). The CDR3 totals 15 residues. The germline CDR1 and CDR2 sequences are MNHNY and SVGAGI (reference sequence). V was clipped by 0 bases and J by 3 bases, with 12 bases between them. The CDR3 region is CASSYSGGIGYEQYF. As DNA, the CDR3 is TGTGCCAGCAGTTACTCGGGCGGGATAGGCTACGAGCAGTACTTC.

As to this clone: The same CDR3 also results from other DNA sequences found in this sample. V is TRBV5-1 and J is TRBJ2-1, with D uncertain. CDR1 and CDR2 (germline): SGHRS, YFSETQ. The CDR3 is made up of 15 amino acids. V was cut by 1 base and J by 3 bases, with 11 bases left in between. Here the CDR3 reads CASSLQRGDYNEQFF. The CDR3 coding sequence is TGCGCCAGCAGCTTGCAAAGAGGAGACTACAATGAGCAGTTCTTC.

As DNA, the CDR3 is TGTGCCATCAGTGAGGGGGTGGGACAGGGAGAGACCCAGTACTTC. Protein sequence: CAISEGVGQGETQYF. The genes are TRBV10-3 and TRBJ2-5; 9 bases fit TRBD1. CDR3 length: 15 residues. Germline loops: CDR1 ENHRY, CDR2 SYGVKD. V dropped 2 bases and J dropped 4; count of bases not matched to a gene: 5.

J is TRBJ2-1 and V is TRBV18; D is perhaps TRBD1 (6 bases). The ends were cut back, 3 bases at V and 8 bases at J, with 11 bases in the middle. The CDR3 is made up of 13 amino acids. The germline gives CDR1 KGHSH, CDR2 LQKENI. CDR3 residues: CASSPSRGDEQFF. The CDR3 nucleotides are TGTGCCAGCTCACCCAGCAGGGGCGATGAGCAGTTCTTC.

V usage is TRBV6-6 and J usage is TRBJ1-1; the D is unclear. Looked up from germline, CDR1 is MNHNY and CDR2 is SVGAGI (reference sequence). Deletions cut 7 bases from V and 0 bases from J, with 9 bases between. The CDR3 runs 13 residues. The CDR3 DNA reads TGTGCCAGCACCCCGTATTTGAACACTGAAGCTTTCTTT. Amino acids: CASTPYLNTEAFF.

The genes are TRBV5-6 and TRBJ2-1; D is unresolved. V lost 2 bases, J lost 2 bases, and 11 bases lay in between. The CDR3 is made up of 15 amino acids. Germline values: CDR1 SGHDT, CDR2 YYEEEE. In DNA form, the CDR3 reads TGTGCCAGCAGCTTCATCGGTAGGACCTACAATGAGCAGTTCTTC. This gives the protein CASSFIGRTYNEQFF.

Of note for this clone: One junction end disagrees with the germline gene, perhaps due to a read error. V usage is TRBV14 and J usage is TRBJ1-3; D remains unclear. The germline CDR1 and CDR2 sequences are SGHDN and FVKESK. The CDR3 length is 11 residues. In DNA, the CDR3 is TGTGCCAGCAGCCAAGTAATCTATCTAAATTTT. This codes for CASSQVIYLNF.

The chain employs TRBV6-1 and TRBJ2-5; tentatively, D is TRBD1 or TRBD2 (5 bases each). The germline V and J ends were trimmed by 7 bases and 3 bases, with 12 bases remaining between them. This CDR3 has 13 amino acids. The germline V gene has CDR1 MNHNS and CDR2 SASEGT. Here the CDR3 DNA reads TGTGCCAGCACGAGGGGCGGAGAAGAGACCCAGTACTTC. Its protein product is CASTRGGEETQYF.

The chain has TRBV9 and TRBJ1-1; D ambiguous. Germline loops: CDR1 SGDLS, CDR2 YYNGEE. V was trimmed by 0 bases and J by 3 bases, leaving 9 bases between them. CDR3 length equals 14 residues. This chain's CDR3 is CASSVGWQYTEAFF. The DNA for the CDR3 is TGTGCCAGCAGCGTAGGTTGGCAGTACACTGAAGCTTTCTTT.

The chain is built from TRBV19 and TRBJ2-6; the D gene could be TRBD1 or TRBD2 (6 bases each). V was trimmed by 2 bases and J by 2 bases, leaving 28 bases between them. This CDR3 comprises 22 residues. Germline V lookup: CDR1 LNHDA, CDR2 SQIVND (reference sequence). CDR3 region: CASSISLATRGRGGPGANVLTF. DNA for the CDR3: TGTGCCAGTAGTATATCCTTGGCGACTCGGGGCAGGGGAGGCCCTGGGGCCAACGTCCTGACTTTC.

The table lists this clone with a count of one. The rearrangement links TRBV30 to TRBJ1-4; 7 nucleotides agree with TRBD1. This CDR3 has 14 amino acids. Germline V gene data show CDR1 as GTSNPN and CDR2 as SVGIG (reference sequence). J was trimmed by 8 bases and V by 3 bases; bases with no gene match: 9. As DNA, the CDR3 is TGTGCCTGGAGCCCCAGGGGGTCAGGCGAAAAACTGTTTTTT. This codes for CAWSPRGSGEKLFF.

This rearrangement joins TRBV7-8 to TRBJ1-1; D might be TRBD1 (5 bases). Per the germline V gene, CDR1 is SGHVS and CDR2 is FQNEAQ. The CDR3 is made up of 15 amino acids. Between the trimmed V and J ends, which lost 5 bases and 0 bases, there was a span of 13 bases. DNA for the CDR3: TGTGCCAGCAGCACCAGGACACTTTTGAACACTGAAGCTTTCTTT. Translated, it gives CASSTRTLLNTEAFF.

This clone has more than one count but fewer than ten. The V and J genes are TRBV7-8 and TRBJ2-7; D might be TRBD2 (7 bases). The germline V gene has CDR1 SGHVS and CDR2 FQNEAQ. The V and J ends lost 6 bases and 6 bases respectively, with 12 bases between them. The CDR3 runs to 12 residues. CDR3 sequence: CASRGRGVEQYF. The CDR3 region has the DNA TGTGCCAGCAGAGGGAGGGGGGTCGAGCAGTACTTC.